These 22 T cell receptor beta chains were all obtained from the same sample, sequenced in a study of neurological immune-mediated disorders. TCRdb re-derived calls from the 5' RACE reads in MiXCR, one entry per CDR3 protein. The sample consists of about 50,000 distinct CDR3 sequences, 16% of them appearing once. The sample consisted of PBMCs. Receptors originate from a man aged 55 to 70 in good health.

In this sample, this clonotype turned up many times. The rearrangement uses TRBV6-2 or TRBV6-3 and TRBJ2-2; no firm D call. The germline V and J ends were trimmed by 2 bases and 2 bases, with 12 bases remaining between them. The germline gives CDR1 MNHEY, CDR2 SVGEGT. This CDR3 is 16 amino acids long. The DNA of the CDR3 is TGTGCCAGCAGTTACGAGACTCCTCCTAACACCGGGGAGCTGTTTTTT. Encoded protein: CASSYETPPNTGELFF.

This clonotype was counted many times. CDR3 nucleotide sequence: TGCAGCGTTGTGGAGACCCCTTTCACCGGGGAGCTGTTTTTT. Protein product: CSVVETPFTGELFF. The chain carries TRBV29-1 and TRBJ2-2; D remains unclear. The CDR3 sequence is 14 residues long. Germline V lookup: CDR1 SQVTM, CDR2 ANQGSEA. Trimming shortened V by 4 bases and J by 4 bases, and 13 bases separated the two germline ends.

This clonotype has ten or more counts. The chain uses TRBV5-1 and TRBJ1-5; D might be TRBD1 (5 bases). Trimming removed 3 bases at V and 4 bases at J, with 14 bases between. Germline V lookup: CDR1 SGHRS, CDR2 YFSETQ. The CDR3 totals 15 residues. The CDR3, as DNA: TGCGCCAGCAGCTCCGTACCGGGACGGAATCAGCCCCAGCATTTT. The encoded protein is CASSSVPGRNQPQHF.

The rearrangement uses TRBV27 and TRBJ2-4; TRBD2 matches 8 bases. The V gene end was trimmed by 2 bases and the J gene end by 6 bases; junction bases not matched to a gene: 0. In germline, CDR1 is MNHEY, CDR2 SMNVEV (reference sequence). This CDR3 region has 13 residues. In DNA, the CDR3 is TGTGCCAGCAGTTTAAGCGGGAGAAACATTCAGTACTTC. This encodes CASSLSGRNIQYF.

In this sample, this clonotype turned up many times. The chain uses TRBV28 and TRBJ1-2; TRBD1 agrees at 10 bases. CDR1 and CDR2 (germline): MDHEN, SYDVKM. With 2 bases clipped from V and 7 bases from J, the junction kept 19 bases outside the gene matches. The CDR3 has 19 amino acids. CDR3 residues: CASSLPLGFHRDRGSGYTF. The CDR3 bases are TGTGCCAGCAGTTTACCCCTGGGGTTTCACCGGGACAGGGGAAGTGGCTACACCTTC.

This clonotype came up many times. The V gene is TRBV7-2, the J gene TRBJ2-1; 7 bases align to TRBD2. Losses at the gene ends were 3 bases for V and 6 bases for J; bases not matched to a gene: 17. Germline V lookup: CDR1 SGHTA, CDR2 FQGNSA. The CDR3 has 18 residues. CDR3 protein: CASSLRGGSLRESNEQFF. The DNA for the CDR3 is TGTGCCAGCAGCTTGAGGGGCGGTTCGTTGCGGGAGAGCAATGAGCAGTTCTTC.

This clonotype was detected ten times or more. The rearrangement joins TRBV5-1 to TRBJ1-1, with TRBD1 as a possible D gene (6 bases). Germline V gene lookup returns CDR1 SGHRS and CDR2 YFSETQ. V lost 5 bases and J 5 bases, leaving 16 bases between the germline ends. The CDR3 is 14 residues long. The CDR3 sequence is CASRFQGSGTEAFF. CDR3 DNA sequence: TGCGCCAGCAGGTTCCAGGGGAGCGGGACTGAAGCTTTCTTT.

This clonotype was observed at least ten times. This chain connects TRBV12-3 or TRBV12-4 to TRBJ2-7; 13 bases align to TRBD2. CDR3 length: 15 residues. After removal of 7 bases from V and 5 bases from J, the junction contained 8 bases not matched to a gene. The CDR3 here is CASKLAGGPLDEQYF. The CDR3 DNA reads as TGTGCCAGCAAACTAGCGGGAGGGCCGCTTGACGAGCAGTACTTC.

CDR3 amino acids: CSARRGRAGAWDEQFF. The CDR3 DNA follows: TGCAGTGCTAGACGGGGAAGAGCGGGAGCTTGGGATGAGCAGTTCTTC. The chain couples TRBV20-1 to TRBJ2-1; TRBD2 aligns across 8 bases. Germline V gives CDR1 DFQATT, CDR2 SNEGSKA (reference sequence). Trimming removed 2 bases from V and 8 bases from J; junction bases left unmatched: 14. CDR3 length equals 16 residues.

This clonotype was seen at least ten times. This chain joins TRBV28 and TRBJ2-7; 8 bases align to TRBD2. After removal of 7 bases from V and 7 bases from J, the junction contained 9 bases not matched to a gene. The CDR3 runs to 13 residues. Germline V gene lookup returns CDR1 MDHEN and CDR2 SYDVKM. The CDR3 spells CASNKAGAGEQYF. DNA of the CDR3: TGTGCCAGCAATAAAGCGGGAGCGGGTGAGCAGTACTTC.

For this clonotype: The junction differs from germline at one of its ends, possibly a read error. This chain links TRBV27 with TRBJ2-7; 8 positions match TRBD1. Germline CDR1 reads MNHEY; CDR2 reads SMNVEV (reference sequence). The CDR3 length is 15 residues. The CDR3 DNA reads as TGCACCAGCAGTCCTCCGGGACAGGACACCTACGAGCAGTACTTC. It codes for CTSSPPGQDTYEQYF.

This clonotype was found many times. This rearrangement joins TRBV20-1 to TRBJ2-7; D is uncertain. This CDR3 is 14 amino acids long. The V end was cut by 3 bases, the J end by 6 bases, with 18 bases between. CDR1 and CDR2 (germline): DFQATT, SNEGSKA (reference sequence). CDR3 bases: TGCAGTGCTAGGTTTCGCCGCGACGCCGGCGAGCAGTACTTC. This encodes CSARFRRDAGEQYF.

At least ten counts were recorded for this clonotype. The genes are TRBV4-3 and TRBJ2-2; 8 bases line up with TRBD2. Per germline, CDR1 LGHNA and CDR2 YSLEER. Trimming at V came to 5 bases and at J to 8 bases, leaving 7 bases not matched to a gene. The CDR3 totals 14 residues. The CDR3 is CASSKLAVRGELFF. The CDR3 DNA sequence: TGCGCCAGCAGCAAACTAGCGGTTAGGGGGGAGCTGTTTTTT.

This clonotype was recorded at least ten times. The rearrangement links TRBV20-1 to TRBJ1-4, with D tentatively TRBD1 (5 bases). The CDR3 has 15 residues. Germline V CDR1 and CDR2: DFQATT, SNEGSKA (reference sequence). Trimming shortened V by 6 bases and J by 8 bases, and 22 bases separated the two germline ends. CDR3 in amino acids: CSALDAEGLGEKLFF. The CDR3 DNA reads TGCAGTGCCCTGGATGCAGAGGGGCTTGGGGAAAAACTGTTTTTT.

This clonotype came up many times. This chain connects TRBV10-3 to TRBJ2-7; 8 bases agree with TRBD1. Germline V gene lookup returns CDR1 ENHRY and CDR2 SYGVKD. The CDR3 contains 14 residues. V dropped 6 bases and J dropped 6; count of bases not matched to a gene: 10. The CDR3 loop reads CAISATGALGEQYF. CDR3 in DNA: TGTGCCATCAGCGCGACAGGGGCTTTAGGCGAGCAGTACTTC.

This clonotype was found many times. The rearrangement joins TRBV6-5 to TRBJ2-1; D is unresolved. V dropped 2 bases and J dropped 0 bases, with 8 bases sitting between them. CDR1 MNHEY and CDR2 SVGAGI come from the germline V gene. The CDR3 extends over 15 amino acids. The CDR3 DNA reads TGTGCCAGCAGTTACAGCGAGAGCTCCTACAATGAGCAGTTCTTC. Translation: CASSYSESSYNEQFF.

This clonotype showed up many times. This chain links TRBV10-3 with TRBJ1-1; D is ambiguous. The germline CDR1 and CDR2 sequences are ENHRY and SYGVKD. Trimming stripped 0 bases from V and 1 base from J, with 9 bases between. The CDR3 loop spans 15 amino acids. CDR3 protein: CAISESWVANTEAFF. The CDR3 DNA follows: TGTGCCATCAGTGAGTCGTGGGTCGCGAACACTGAAGCTTTCTTT.

This clonotype was counted many times. The chain recombines TRBV7-2 with TRBJ1-5; D perhaps matches TRBD1 (6 bases). The CDR3 covers 15 residues. V lost 5 bases and J 8 bases, leaving 19 bases between the germline ends. Germline assignment: CDR1 SGHTA and CDR2 FQGNSA. CDR3 amino acids: CASSLDSGVGKPQHF. The CDR3 region has the DNA TGTGCCAGCAGCCTGGACAGTGGGGTTGGGAAGCCCCAGCATTTT. Full variable domain (missing parts from reference TRBV7-2 and TRBJ1-5): GAGVSQSPSNKVTEKGKDVELRCDPISGHTALYWYRQSLGQGLEFLIYFQGNSAPDKSGLPSDRFSAERTGGSVSTLTIQRTQQEDSAVYLCASSLDSGVGKPQHFGDGTRLSIL.

Many counts were recorded for this clonotype. The gene calls are TRBV10-2 and TRBJ2-5; 13 positions agree with TRBD2. From germline, CDR1 is WSHSY and CDR2 SAAADI. The CDR3 is 19 amino acids. Trimming removed 0 bases from V and 2 bases from J; junction bases left unmatched: 9. CDR3 in DNA: TGCGCCAGCAGTGAGTCTCGGACTAGCGGGAGAGGACGGCAAGAGACCCAGTACTTC. This translates into CASSESRTSGRGRQETQYF.

This clonotype was recorded at least ten times. The V and J genes are TRBV18 and TRBJ2-1; D not resolved. Germline CDR1 reads KGHSH; CDR2 reads LQKENI. V shed 5 bases and J shed 6 bases, with 8 bases lying between them. The CDR3 covers 12 residues. Here the CDR3 DNA reads TGTGCCAGCTCATCGGTAGGCAATGAGCAGTTCTTC. This gives the protein CASSSVGNEQFF.

This clonotype was seen only a few times. V gene TRBV18 combines with J gene TRBJ2-1, with D perhaps TRBD1 (6 bases). V lost 4 bases and J 9 bases, leaving 16 bases between the germline ends. CDR1 is KGHSH and CDR2 is LQKENI in the germline V gene. CDR3 length equals 14 residues. CDR3 sequence reads: CASSRPTGFGEQFF. DNA for the CDR3: TGTGCCAGCTCACGCCCTACAGGGTTTGGTGAGCAGTTCTTC.

At least ten counts were recorded for this clonotype. The rearrangement joins TRBV29-1 to TRBJ1-2, with 7 bases fitting TRBD1. Germline assignment: CDR1 SQVTM and CDR2 ANQGSEA. J gave up 8 bases and V 4 bases, and 10 bases lay outside the gene matches. The CDR3 is 13 amino acids. The CDR3 region has the DNA TGCAGCGTTGGGGCCTACAGGGGCCGGGGCTACACCTTC. Translation: CSVGAYRGRGYTF.